This entry describes one T cell receptor (beta chain). The antigen remains unidentified. V dropped 4 bases and J dropped 2 bases, with 15 bases sitting between them. The CDR3 is 14 amino acids. CDR1 and CDR2 (germline): GTSNPN, SVGIG (reference sequence). These data come from a study of cytomegalovirus exposure and HLA in healthy donors. The study, taken as a whole, reports: TCR beta sequences numbering about 17,000 were associated with HLA alleles at 0.05 false discovery rate in a later analysis. About 87% or about 30% of the time was how often most TCR beta V segments were productive, according to an earlier analysis.

With 60 Vbeta and 13 Jbeta primers, the PCR was carried out. Clones were read by immunoSEQ multiplex PCR, and TCRdb kept only the in-frame ones, dropping some. The data contain about 130,000 clones, more than 70% of them singletons. Material: PBMCs. The chain is built from TRBV30 and TRBJ2-7; D uncertain. This TCR was sampled from a woman in her 30s in good health and CMV-seropositive. CDR3 nucleotides: TGTGCCTGGACACCAACGACAAGCACCTACGAGCAGTACTTC. Translating gives CAWTPTTSTYEQYF.